This is a list of T cell receptor beta chains from one sample in a study of T cells in Graves' hyperthyroidism and ophthalmopathy. In TCRdb, the multiplex PCR reads were re-called with MiXCR into one record per CDR3 protein. The table includes approximately 420,000 distinct CDR3 sequences, approximately 15% detected once. Input material: blood. The source is a woman aged 25 to 45 with Graves' hyperthyroidism. CDR3s include the opening cysteine and the closing phenylalanine or tryptophan. The D gene is left open where the match is weak. The size of a clone is reported for some rows only, either as once, few or many, or as a class for expanded clones.

clone size | J gene | D gene | V gene | CDR3 DNA | CDR3 protein
NA | TRBJ2-1 | TRBD2 | TRBV5-1 | TGCGCCAGCAGCTTGACGGCTAGCGGGGCCTACAATGAGCAGTTCTTC | CASSLTASGAYNEQFF
NA | TRBJ1-2 | TRBD1 | TRBV15 | TGTGCCACCAGCAGAGATCAGGGGACAGGCGGCTACACCTTC | CATSRDQGTGGYTF
many | TRBJ1-2 | TRBD1 | TRBV20-1 | TGCAGTGCTAGGGGTGTTGGACAGGGGAATAGTGGCTATGGCTACACCTTC | CSARGVGQGNSGYGYTF
few | TRBJ2-1 | TRBD2 | TRBV6-1 | TGTGCCAGCAGTCAGAACACCTGGCGGGAGTTCGATGAGCAGTTCTTC | CASSQNTWREFDEQFF
few | TRBJ2-2 | NA | TRBV29-1 | TGCAGCGTATTAGGGATACGGAACACCGGGGAGCTGTTTTTT | CSVLGIRNTGELFF
many | TRBJ1-5 | NA | TRBV18 | TGTGCCAGCAACCCAGGACAGAATCAGCCCCAGCATTTT | CASNPGQNQPQHF
many | TRBJ2-5 | NA | TRBV28 | TGTGCCAGCACAGGCCAGACTTTCGGAGAGACCCAGTACTTC | CASTGQTFGETQYF
NA | TRBJ2-3 | NA | TRBV9 | TGTGCCAGCAGCGTCGGGACTCCCCAATACTCGCCCCGATTCACAGATACGCAGTATTTT | CASSVGTPQYSPRFTDTQYF
few | TRBJ2-4 | TRBD1 | TRBV12-3/TRBV12-4 | TGTGCCAGCAGTTTCTCCGGGACAGAAAACATTCAGTACTTC | CASSFSGTENIQYF
many | TRBJ2-3 | NA | TRBV18 | TGTGCCAGCTCACCACTAAGCACAGATACGCAGTATTTT | CASSPLSTDTQYF
NA | TRBJ2-7 | TRBD1 | TRBV27 | TGTGCCAGCAAACCGGGACAGGGGGCGGGTGAGCAGTACTTC | CASKPGQGAGEQYF
NA | TRBJ2-7 | TRBD2 | TRBV5-1 | TGCGCCAGCGCCGGGACTAGCGAGTCCTACGAGCAGTACTTC | CASAGTSESYEQYF
NA | TRBJ2-7 | NA | TRBV27 | TGTGCCAGCAGTGCGGACGCCTACGAGCAGTACTTC | CASSADAYEQYF
NA | TRBJ1-1 | TRBD1 | TRBV27 | TGTGCCAGCAGAGCAACAGGGGGCCACACTGAAGCTTTCTTT | CASRATGGHTEAFF
NA | TRBJ1-4 | NA | TRBV6-2/TRBV6-3 | TGTGCCAGCAGTTACCCAGGAATTGATGAAAAACTGTTTTTT | CASSYPGIDEKLFF
few | TRBJ1-6 | NA | TRBV12-3/TRBV12-4 | TGTGCCAGCAGTCCCGAGGCGGCCTATAATTCACCCCTCCACTTT | CASSPEAAYNSPLHF
many | TRBJ2-7 | NA | TRBV3-1 | TGTGCCAGCAGTCAGGGCTACGAGCAGTACTTC | CASSQGYEQYF
many | TRBJ1-5 | NA | TRBV6-1 | TGTGCCAGCAGTGAATTGGACATTGGGCAGCCCCAGCATTTT | CASSELDIGQPQHF
many | TRBJ2-2 | NA | TRBV14 | TGTGCCAGCAGCCTCGAGGGGTCTACCGGGGAGCTGTTTTTT | CASSLEGSTGELFF
few | TRBJ2-1 | NA | TRBV7-9 | TGTGCCAGCAGCTTAGTTGGCAGGGAATACAATGAGCAGTTCTTC | CASSLVGREYNEQFF
few | TRBJ2-7 | TRBD2 | TRBV6-4 | TGTGCCAGCAGCGAACTAGCGGGAGACTCCTACGAGCAGTACTTC | CASSELAGDSYEQYF
many | TRBJ2-7 | TRBD2 | TRBV30 | TGTGCCTGGACTGGGACTAGCGGCCTACGGGAGCAGTACTTC | CAWTGTSGLREQYF
many | TRBJ1-2 | NA | TRBV6-1 | TGTGCCAGCTGTAAAGGTCGGATTACTAACTATGGCTACACCTTC | CASCKGRITNYGYTF
NA | TRBJ2-7 | NA | TRBV24-1 | TGTGCCACCAGTGCTGCAGGGAGCTCCCACGAGCGGTACTTC | CATSAAGSSHERYF
NA | TRBJ1-1 | NA | TRBV27 | TGTGCCAGCTACCTCCAATACGCATCGCCTCGCACTGAAGCTTTCTTT | CASYLQYASPRTEAFF
many | TRBJ1-2 | NA | TRBV12-3/TRBV12-4 | TGTGCCAGCAGTTTTTTAGGCAGGGTCGGCTACACCTTC | CASSFLGRVGYTF
NA | TRBJ2-1 | TRBD2 | TRBV11-3 | TGTGCCAGCAGCTTAGATCCGAGACTAGCGGGAAACAATGAGCAGTTCTTC | CASSLDPRLAGNNEQFF
few | TRBJ2-7 | NA | TRBV6-5 | TGTGCCAGCAGTTACAGCCCACTTTTGCTCGAGCAGTACTTC | CASSYSPLLLEQYF
many | TRBJ2-7 | TRBD2 | TRBV20-1 | TGCAGTGCTAGAGATGCTAGCGGAGCCGGCGAGCAGTACTTC | CSARDASGAGEQYF
NA | TRBJ2-1 | TRBD1 | TRBV5-1 | TGCGCCAGCAGCCGTGGGACAGGGGTGATGGAAGGTCCGTTCTTC | CASSRGTGVMEGPFF
NA | TRBJ2-2 | NA | TRBV2 | TGTGCCAGCAGTGAGACAGGAGGGCCCGTCGGGGAGCTGTTTTTT | CASSETGGPVGELFF
NA | TRBJ2-1 | TRBD1 | TRBV7-3 | TGTGCCAGCAGCCATACAGGGGGGACCTACAATGAGCAGTTCTTC | CASSHTGGTYNEQFF
many | TRBJ2-7 | NA | TRBV12-3/TRBV12-4 | TGTGCCAGCAGTTTAGAACAGGGCCTCGTCGAGCAGTACTTC | CASSLEQGLVEQYF
NA | TRBJ2-7 | TRBD1 | TRBV3-1 | TGTGCCAGCAGCCAAGTTAGACAGGGGAGTGTCGAGCAGTACTTC | CASSQVRQGSVEQYF
few | TRBJ1-2 | TRBD1 | TRBV12-3/TRBV12-4 | TGTGCCAGCAGTACCGACAGGGCGACCCACTATGGCTACACCTTC | CASSTDRATHYGYTF
few | TRBJ1-1 | NA | TRBV7-9 | TGTGCCAGCAGCTCCCTTGTGGACTTGAACACTGAAGCTTTCTTT | CASSSLVDLNTEAFF
many | TRBJ2-1 | NA | TRBV12-3/TRBV12-4 | TGTGCCAGCAGTTTACTTGCCACCGCCAGGTACAATGAGCAGTTCTTC | CASSLLATARYNEQFF
few | TRBJ2-3 | TRBD1 | TRBV7-2 | TGTGCCAGCAGTGGGCAGGGGGTCGGTACGCAGTATTTT | CASSGQGVGTQYF
many | TRBJ2-1 | NA | TRBV28 | TGTGCCAGCAGTTCTGCGACTAGTCGAGGGGATGAGCAGTTCTTC | CASSSATSRGDEQFF
NA | TRBJ2-2 | TRBD2 | TRBV19 | TGTGCCAGTAGTATTGGAGTAGCGGGAGCCCCCGGGGAGCTGTTTTTT | CASSIGVAGAPGELFF
few | TRBJ2-4 | NA | TRBV19 | TGTGCCAGTAGTCTCCTGCTAGGTGTTGGCAAAAACATTCAGTACTTC | CASSLLLGVGKNIQYF
many | TRBJ1-3 | NA | TRBV6-1 | TGTGCCAGCAGTGAAGCGCGGGGAGTGTGGGGAAACACCATATATTTT | CASSEARGVWGNTIYF
many | TRBJ2-5 | NA | TRBV4-1 | TGCGCCAGCAGCCAAGAGCCGAGGGGCCAAGAGACCCAGTACTTC | CASSQEPRGQETQYF
few | TRBJ2-1 | NA | TRBV4-2 | TGTGCCAGCAGCCGTACGTTGTTGGGGGTGGATGAGCAGTTCTTC | CASSRTLLGVDEQFF
NA | TRBJ2-2 | TRBD1 | TRBV5-4 | TGTGCCAGCAGCCCCGGGACAGGGGAAGGTGGCGGGGAGCTGTTTTTT | CASSPGTGEGGGELFF
NA | TRBJ2-6 | TRBD1 | TRBV29-1 | TGCAGCGTTGTCGCCCCGGACAGGACGTCCTCTGGGGCCAACGTCCTGACTTTC | CSVVAPDRTSSGANVLTF
many | TRBJ2-1 | NA | TRBV27 | TGTGCCAGCAGTTCGTTGGGACACAGATACAATGAGCAGTTCTTC | CASSSLGHRYNEQFF
many | TRBJ2-7 | TRBD1 | TRBV7-9 | TGTGCCAGCAGCTCCGTGACAGGGTACGGATCCTACGAGCAGTACTTC | CASSSVTGYGSYEQYF
many | TRBJ1-2 | NA | TRBV12-3/TRBV12-4 | TGTGCCAGCAGGACCGGACAGACTCTAAACTATGGCTACACCTTC | CASRTGQTLNYGYTF
many | TRBJ2-1 | NA | TRBV5-1 | TGCGCCAGCAGCTTGTTGGCTAGGGTTATTCAGGAGCAGTTCTTC | CASSLLARVIQEQFF
many | TRBJ2-1 | TRBD2 | TRBV6-6 | TGTGCCAGCAGTTATCGGACTAGCGGGAACAATGAGCAGTTCTTC | CASSYRTSGNNEQFF
few | TRBJ2-1 | NA | TRBV6-2/TRBV6-3 | TGTGCCAGCTCCCTCCGGGGGCAGCCAACCTCCTACAATGAGCAGTTCTTC | CASSLRGQPTSYNEQFF
NA | TRBJ2-5 | NA | TRBV11-2 | TGTGCCAGCAGCCCCGGCAGGGCAGAGACCCAGTACTTC | CASSPGRAETQYF
NA | TRBJ1-2 | NA | TRBV29-1 | TGCAGCGTTGCAGCAGGGAGTGGCTACACCTTC | CSVAAGSGYTF
many | TRBJ2-3 | TRBD1 | TRBV2 | TGTGCCAGCAGTAGACAGGGGGACACAGATACGCAGTATTTT | CASSRQGDTDTQYF
many | TRBJ2-2 | NA | TRBV28 | TGTGCCAGCAGCTTATCCGGGGAGCTGTTTTTT | CASSLSGELFF